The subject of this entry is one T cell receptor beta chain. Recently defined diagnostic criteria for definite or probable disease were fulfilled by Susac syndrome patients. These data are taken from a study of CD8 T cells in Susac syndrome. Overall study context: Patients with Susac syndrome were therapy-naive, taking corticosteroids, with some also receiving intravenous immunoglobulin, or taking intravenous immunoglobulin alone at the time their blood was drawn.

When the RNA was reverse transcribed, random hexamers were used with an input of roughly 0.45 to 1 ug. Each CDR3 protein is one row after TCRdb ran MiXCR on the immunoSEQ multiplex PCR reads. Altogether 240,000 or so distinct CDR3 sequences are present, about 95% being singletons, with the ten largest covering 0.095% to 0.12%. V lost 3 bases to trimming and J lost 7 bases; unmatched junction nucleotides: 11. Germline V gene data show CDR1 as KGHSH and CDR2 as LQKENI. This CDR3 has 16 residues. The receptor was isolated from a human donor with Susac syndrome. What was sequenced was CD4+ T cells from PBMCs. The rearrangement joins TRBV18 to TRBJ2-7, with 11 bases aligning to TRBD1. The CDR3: CASSPGQGAGRREQYF. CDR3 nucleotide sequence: TGTGCCAGCTCACCCGGACAGGGGGCCGGGAGAAGAGAGCAGTACTTC.